This passage covers 27 T cell receptor beta chains from one sample sequenced in a study of blood T cell repertoires in COVID-19. The data were produced by immunoSEQ multiplex PCR, yet TCRdb's version contains in-frame clones alone and is incomplete. The sample includes some 50,000 clones, 84% of them seen just once. Sequenced input: peripheral blood. These receptors were obtained from a man aged 45-60 years with acute or convalescent COVID-19.

The CDR3 loop reads CASSSRDIAYNEQFF. CDR3 bases: TGTGCCAGCAGCTCCCGGGACATAGCCTACAATGAGCAGTTCTTC. The chain is built from TRBV7-9 and TRBJ2-1; D perhaps matches TRBD1 (6 bases). CDR1 and CDR2 (germline): SEHNR, FQNEAQ (reference sequence). Trimming cost V 4 bases and J 2 bases, with 12 bases left between them. There are 15 residues in the CDR3. Full variable domain (rest looked up from reference TRBV7-9 and TRBJ2-1): DTGVSQNPRHKITKRGQNVTFRCDPISEHNRLYWYRQTLGQGPEFLTYFQNEAQLEKSRLLSDRFSAERPKGSFSTLEIQRTEQGDSAMYLCASSSRDIAYNEQFFGPGTRLTVL.

J is TRBJ1-1 and V is TRBV6-5; TRBD1 aligns across 7 bases. The junction had 2 bases not matched to a gene; V was cut back by 2 bases and J by 8 bases. Germline lookup yields CDR1 MNHEY and CDR2 SVGAGI. There are 12 residues in the CDR3. CDR3 loop: CASSYPQGEAFF. CDR3 bases: TGTGCCAGCAGTTACCCACAGGGGGAAGCTTTCTTT.

The rearrangement joins TRBV28 to TRBJ1-1; 10 nucleotides line up with TRBD1. Germline trimming cut 4 bases from V and 7 bases from J; bases unmatched to any gene: 6. The length of the CDR3 is 14 residues. In germline, CDR1 is MDHEN, CDR2 SYDVKM. This CDR3 is CASSSLTGGFEAFF. The CDR3 DNA reads as TGTGCCAGCAGTTCCCTGACAGGGGGCTTTGAAGCTTTCTTT.

This chain joins TRBV19 and TRBJ1-2; 8 bases fit TRBD1. CDR3 length equals 15 residues. Germline CDR1 and CDR2: LNHDA and SQIVND (reference sequence). Unmatched junction bases numbered 14, after V lost 6 bases and J lost 8 bases. The CDR3 sequence: CASRGIAGTGDGYTF. For the CDR3, the DNA is TGTGCCAGTAGGGGGATCGCCGGGACAGGTGACGGCTACACCTTC.

The chain links TRBV15 to TRBJ1-5; D gene unclear. The germline CDR1 and CDR2 sequences are LNHNV and YYDKDF (reference sequence). The ends were cut back, 0 bases at V and 2 bases at J, with 8 bases in the middle. The CDR3 contains 15 residues. Written as DNA, the CDR3 is TGTGCCACCAGCAGAGATCGGTCTGGCAATCAGCCCCAGCATTTT. It specifies CATSRDRSGNQPQHF.

This chain joins TRBV28 and TRBJ2-7; D call uncertain. This CDR3 region has 11 residues. Germline CDR1 is MDHEN and CDR2 is SYDVKM. With 3 bases removed from V and 4 bases from J, the gap between germline ends came to 4 bases. Here the CDR3 reads CASSFIYEQYF. CDR3 coding DNA: TGTGCCAGCAGTTTTATATACGAGCAGTACTTC.

The CDR3 loop reads CASSIPGVSTEAFF. The CDR3 DNA is TGTGCCAGTAGTATCCCGGGGGTGAGCACTGAAGCTTTCTTT. This chain uses TRBV19 with TRBJ1-1; a possible D gene is TRBD1 (5 bases). Germline CDR1 is LNHDA and CDR2 is SQIVND (reference sequence). This CDR3 region has 14 residues. Trimming removed 3 bases from V and 4 bases from J, with 12 bases in between.

This chain connects TRBV20-1 to TRBJ2-3; TRBD2 agrees at 13 bases. The CDR3 runs 15 residues. CDR1 is DFQATT and CDR2 is SNEGSKA in the germline V gene (reference sequence). The V segment lost 3 bases and the J segment 4 bases; nucleotides outside the gene matches: 4. The CDR3, as DNA: TGCAGTGCTAGTGTGGGACTAGCGGGACCAGATACGCAGTATTTT. This gives the protein CSASVGLAGPDTQYF.

The rearrangement uses TRBV6-5 and TRBJ2-1; 13 bases fit TRBD2. The CDR3 contains 15 residues. The V gene's germline CDR1 is MNHEY and CDR2 SVGAGI. V lost 5 bases, J lost 7 bases, and 5 bases stayed unmatched. The CDR3 sequence: CASSKLAGGLNEQFF. CDR3 DNA: TGTGCCAGCAGTAAACTAGCGGGGGGGCTTAATGAGCAGTTCTTC.

Written as DNA, the CDR3 is TGTGCCAGCAGCCGCGGACAGGGTTGGGGCTACACCTTC. This sequence encodes CASSRGQGWGYTF. The chain employs TRBV3-1 (or the pseudogene TRBV3-2) and TRBJ1-2; 8 bases match TRBD1. CDR1 and CDR2 (germline): LGHDT, YNNKEL (reference sequence). The V segment lost 4 bases and the J segment 8 bases; nucleotides outside the gene matches: 6. The CDR3 has 13 residues.

This chain uses TRBV18 with TRBJ2-2; D is ambiguous. The CDR3 has 15 amino acids. The ends were cut back, 3 bases at V and 0 bases at J, with 8 bases in the middle. CDR1 KGHSH and CDR2 LQKENI come from the germline V gene. CDR3 sequence: CASSPSVPNTGELFF. CDR3 coding DNA: TGTGCCAGCTCACCTTCCGTCCCGAACACCGGGGAGCTGTTTTTT.

The gene calls are TRBV10-3 and TRBJ2-5; 8 bases align to TRBD1. Per the germline V gene, CDR1 is ENHRY and CDR2 is SYGVKD. The V segment lost 10 bases and the J segment 1 base; nucleotides outside the gene matches: 14. There are 16 residues in the CDR3. CDR3 DNA sequence: TGTGCCACCACACCCCGCGGACAGGGTCGCCAAGAGACCCAGTACTTC. It encodes CATTPRGQGRQETQYF.

V gene TRBV28 combines with J gene TRBJ2-1; tentatively, D is TRBD1 (5 bases). The CDR3 sequence is 13 residues long. V lost 6 bases, J lost 13 bases, and 19 bases lay in between. Germline V gene data show CDR1 as MDHEN and CDR2 as SYDVKM. The CDR3 region is CASSTPLGQGQFF. As DNA, the CDR3 is TGTGCCAGCAGCACCCCCTTGGGGCAAGGTCAGTTCTTC. Using reference TRBV28 and TRBJ2-1 for the parts outside the CDR3, the full variable domain is DVKVTQSSRYLVKRTGEKVFLECVQDMDHENMFWYRQDPGLGLRLIYFSYDVKMKEKGDIPEGYSVSREKKERFSLILESASTNQTSMYLCASSTPLGQGQFFGPGTRLTVL.

The chain combines TRBV7-9 with TRBJ1-6; a possible D gene is TRBD1 (6 bases). The V gene lost 6 bases and the J gene lost 16 bases, with 13 bases spanning the gap. The germline V gene has CDR1 SEHNR and CDR2 FQNEAQ (reference sequence). This CDR3 has 11 amino acids. The CDR3 loop is CASSSGTSLHF. The CDR3 DNA follows: TGTGCCAGCAGTTCCGGGACATCTCTCCACTTT.

The chain links TRBV28 to TRBJ1-2; TRBD1 might be the D (5 bases). Germline assignment: CDR1 MDHEN and CDR2 SYDVKM. Trimming shortened V by 3 bases and J by 0 bases, and 17 bases separated the two germline ends. The CDR3 has 17 amino acids. In nucleotides, the CDR3 is TGTGCCAGCAGTTTGATCGGGGGACTATCAGCTAACTATGGCTACACCTTC. As protein: CASSLIGGLSANYGYTF.

The J gene is TRBJ2-6, the V gene TRBV19; D gene unclear. V gave up 3 bases and J gave up 1 base, with 4 bases separating them. CDR3 length equals 14 residues. Germline-derived CDR1 and CDR2 are LNHDA and SQIVND (reference sequence). CDR3 amino acids: CASSIRSGANVLTF. The CDR3 nucleotides are TGTGCCAGTAGTATCAGGTCTGGGGCCAACGTCCTGACTTTC.

This chain connects TRBV6-5 to TRBJ2-5; D might be TRBD1 (5 bases). V was pared by 7 bases and J by 6 bases, with 12 bases between. Germline CDR1 is MNHEY and CDR2 is SVGAGI. CDR3 length: 12 residues. The chain's CDR3 is CASIVRAQTQYF. In DNA form, the CDR3 reads TGTGCCAGCATTGTCAGGGCACAGACCCAGTACTTC.

This chain connects TRBV6-1 to TRBJ2-3, with D possibly matching TRBD2 (6 bases). This CDR3 contains 16 residues. The V end lost 1 base, the J end lost 2 bases, and 13 bases lay between the germline ends. The germline V gene encodes CDR1 MNHNS and CDR2 SASEGT. In DNA form, the CDR3 reads TGTGCCAGCAGTGAAGAGGCTAGCGAGCCCACAGATACGCAGTATTTT. It translates to CASSEEASEPTDTQYF.

This clone was detected only a few times. The chain links TRBV7-2 to TRBJ1-4, with TRBD1 as a possible D gene (5 bases). Trimming removed 1 base at V and 8 bases at J, with 8 bases between. The CDR3 totals 13 residues. Looked up from germline, CDR1 is SGHTA and CDR2 is FQGNSA. CDR3 loop: CASSLGGGEKLFF. In DNA, the CDR3 is TGTGCCAGCAGCTTAGGGGGCGGCGAAAAACTGTTTTTT.

This chain connects TRBV7-9 to TRBJ2-2; 8 nucleotides align to TRBD1. Germline V gene sequence: CDR1 SEHNR, CDR2 FQNEAQ (reference sequence). V lost 1 base to trimming and J lost 4 bases; unmatched junction nucleotides: 8. The CDR3 spans 17 residues. The chain's CDR3 is CASSLGWDRRGTGELFF. As DNA, the CDR3 is TGTGCCAGCAGCTTAGGGTGGGACAGGCGTGGCACCGGGGAGCTGTTTTTT. Together with reference TRBV7-9 and TRBJ2-2, the CDR3 gives the full variable domain: DTGVSQNPRHKITKRGQNVTFRCDPISEHNRLYWYRQTLGQGPEFLTYFQNEAQLEKSRLLSDRFSAERPKGSFSTLEIQRTEQGDSAMYLCASSLGWDRRGTGELFFGEGSRLTVL.

This chain links TRBV29-1 with TRBJ1-4; 7 bases match TRBD1. Germline V gives CDR1 SQVTM, CDR2 ANQGSEA. CDR3 size: 12 residues. Germline trimming cut 0 bases from V and 11 bases from J; bases unmatched to any gene: 3. CDR3 loop: CSVEDPGGKLFF. CDR3 coding DNA: TGCAGCGTTGAAGATCCAGGGGGTAAACTGTTTTTT. Full variable domain (rest looked up from reference TRBV29-1 and TRBJ1-4): SAVISQKPSRDICQRGTSLTIQCQVDSQVTMMFWYRQQPGQSLTLIATANQGSEATYESGFVIDKFPISRPNLTFSTLTVSNMSPEDSSIYLCSVEDPGGKLFFGSGTQLSVL.

V is TRBV25-1 and J is TRBJ1-4, with 7 bases lining up with TRBD1. V lost 8 bases to trimming and J lost 5 bases; unmatched junction nucleotides: 5. The germline V gene encodes CDR1 MGHDK and CDR2 SYGVNS. This CDR3 has 13 amino acids. CDR3: CASGGQKNEKLFF. The DNA for the CDR3 is TGTGCCAGCGGGGGACAGAAAAATGAAAAACTGTTTTTT.

The chain combines TRBV9 with TRBJ2-1, with D tentatively TRBD2 (5 bases). Per the germline V gene, CDR1 is SGDLS and CDR2 is YYNGEE. This CDR3 spans 15 amino acids. The ends were cut back, 0 bases at V and 4 bases at J, with 11 bases in the middle. This chain's CDR3 is CASSVGERLYNEQFF. In DNA form, the CDR3 reads TGTGCCAGCAGCGTAGGGGAGCGACTATACAATGAGCAGTTCTTC. The whole variable domain, filled in from reference TRBV9 and TRBJ2-1, reads DSGVTQTPKHLITATGQRVTLRCSPRSGDLSVYWYQQSLDQGLQFLIQYYNGEERAKGNILERFSAQQFPDLHSELNLSSLELGDSALYFCASSVGERLYNEQFFGPGTRLTVL.

The chain couples TRBV9 to TRBJ2-1; 8 positions match TRBD2. The V gene end was trimmed by 7 bases and the J gene end by 3 bases; junction bases not matched to a gene: 9. The CDR3 runs to 15 residues. Germline CDR1 reads SGDLS; CDR2 reads YYNGEE. The CDR3 spells CASQGYSGDYNEQFF. CDR3 DNA sequence: TGTGCCAGCCAAGGGTATAGCGGGGACTACAATGAGCAGTTCTTC.

The chain combines TRBV6-2 or TRBV6-3 with TRBJ1-6; D call uncertain. V lost 4 bases and J 4 bases, leaving 14 bases between the germline ends. This CDR3 has 16 residues. Per germline, CDR1 MNHEY and CDR2 SVGEGT. The CDR3 region has the DNA TGTGCCAGCAGTTTTATGAGCCAGCGATATAATTCACCCCTCCACTTT. Its protein is CASSFMSQRYNSPLHF.

This clone was detected once. V is TRBV19 and J is TRBJ1-6; D unclear. V lost 5 bases and J 2 bases, leaving 10 bases between the germline ends. The CDR3 spans 15 residues. Germline V gene data show CDR1 as LNHDA and CDR2 as SQIVND (reference sequence). The CDR3 spells CASSAAAAYNSPLHF. Here the CDR3 DNA reads TGTGCCAGTAGTGCGGCAGCTGCCTATAATTCACCCCTCCACTTT.

The chain is built from TRBV7-9 and TRBJ1-2, with D hard to call. V lost 5 bases to trimming and J lost 4 bases, with 14 bases between them. CDR1 and CDR2 (germline): SEHNR, FQNEAQ (reference sequence). The CDR3 is 14 residues long. CDR3 sequence reads: CASSAVTGTYGYTF. The CDR3 DNA reads TGTGCCAGCAGCGCCGTAACGGGAACCTATGGCTACACCTTC.